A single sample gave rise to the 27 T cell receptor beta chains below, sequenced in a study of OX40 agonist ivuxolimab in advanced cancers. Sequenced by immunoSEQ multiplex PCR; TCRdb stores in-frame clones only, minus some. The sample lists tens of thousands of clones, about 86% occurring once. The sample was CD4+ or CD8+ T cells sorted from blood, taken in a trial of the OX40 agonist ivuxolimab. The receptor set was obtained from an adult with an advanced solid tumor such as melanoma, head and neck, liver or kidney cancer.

The CDR3 spells CASSLLGGQDTQYF. CDR3 DNA: TGTGCCAGCAGCTTACTGGGGGGGCAAGATACGCAGTATTTT. V is TRBV7-3 and J is TRBJ2-3; tentatively, D is TRBD2 (7 bases). V lost 2 bases and J lost 5, with 11 bases in between. CDR1 is SGHTA and CDR2 is FQGTGA in the germline V gene. The CDR3 has 14 amino acids.

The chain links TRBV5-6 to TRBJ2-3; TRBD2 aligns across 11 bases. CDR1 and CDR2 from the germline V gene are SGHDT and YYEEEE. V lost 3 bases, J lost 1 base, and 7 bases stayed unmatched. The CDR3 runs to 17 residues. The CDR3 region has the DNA TGTGCCAGCAGCTCCCAGGCGACTAGCGGGGGCACAGATACGCAGTATTTT. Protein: CASSSQATSGGTDTQYF.

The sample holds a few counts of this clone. CDR3 region: CSVIPGSNQPQHF. For the CDR3, the DNA is TGCAGCGTTATACCGGGGAGCAATCAGCCCCAGCATTTT. The V call is TRBV29-1, the J call TRBJ1-5; D is ambiguous. The ends were cut back, 5 bases at V and 1 base at J, with 9 bases in the middle. Germline CDR1 is SQVTM and CDR2 is ANQGSEA. CDR3 length equals 13 residues. Together with reference TRBV29-1 and TRBJ1-5, the CDR3 gives the full variable domain: SAVISQKPSRDICQRGTSLTIQCQVDSQVTMMFWYRQQPGQSLTLIATANQGSEATYESGFVIDKFPISRPNLTFSTLTVSNMSPEDSSIYLCSVIPGSNQPQHFGDGTRLSIL.

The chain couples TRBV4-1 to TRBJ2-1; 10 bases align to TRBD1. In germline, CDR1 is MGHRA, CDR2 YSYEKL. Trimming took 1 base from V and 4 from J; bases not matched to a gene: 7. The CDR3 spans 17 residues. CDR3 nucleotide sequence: TGCGCCAGCAGCCAAGCGGAAGGACAGGGGGGATACAATGAGCAGTTCTTC. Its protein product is CASSQAEGQGGYNEQFF.

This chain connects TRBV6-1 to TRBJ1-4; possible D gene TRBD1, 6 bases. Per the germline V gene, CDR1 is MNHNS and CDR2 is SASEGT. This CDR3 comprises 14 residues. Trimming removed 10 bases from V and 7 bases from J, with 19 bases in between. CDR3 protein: CATLEGGISEKLFF. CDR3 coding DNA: TGTGCCACCCTAGAAGGGGGTATTAGTGAAAAACTGTTTTTT.

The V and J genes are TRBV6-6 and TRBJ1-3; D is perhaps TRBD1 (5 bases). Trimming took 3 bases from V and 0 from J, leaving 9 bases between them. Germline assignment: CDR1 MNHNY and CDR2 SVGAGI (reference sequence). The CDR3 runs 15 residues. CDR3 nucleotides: TGTGCCAGCAGTTATGAACAGGCCTCTGGAAACACCATATATTTT. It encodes CASSYEQASGNTIYF.

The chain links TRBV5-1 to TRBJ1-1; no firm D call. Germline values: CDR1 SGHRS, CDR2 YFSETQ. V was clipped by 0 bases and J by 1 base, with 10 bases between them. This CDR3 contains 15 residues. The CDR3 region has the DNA TGCGCCAGCAGCTTGGACCAGCCCTCGAACACTGAAGCTTTCTTT. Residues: CASSLDQPSNTEAFF.

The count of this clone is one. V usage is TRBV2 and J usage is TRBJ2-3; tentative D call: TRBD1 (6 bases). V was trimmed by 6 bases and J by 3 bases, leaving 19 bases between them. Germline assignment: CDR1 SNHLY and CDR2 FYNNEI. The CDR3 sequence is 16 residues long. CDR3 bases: TGTGCCAGCAGAAAGGCCCAGGGGAAGGTTACAGATACGCAGTATTTT. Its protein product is CASRKAQGKVTDTQYF. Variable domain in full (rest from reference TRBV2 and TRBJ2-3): EPEVTQTPSHQVTQMGQEVILRCVPISNHLYFYWYRQILGQKVEFLVSFYNNEISEKSEIFDDQFSVERPDGSNFTLKIRSTKLEDSAMYFCASRKAQGKVTDTQYFGPGTRLTVL.

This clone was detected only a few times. The CDR3 loop is CASSLTVQEADTQYF. In DNA form, the CDR3 reads TGTGCCAGCAGCCTGACGGTTCAGGAGGCAGATACGCAGTATTTT. The V call is TRBV7-2, the J call TRBJ2-3; TRBD2 is a possible D gene (5 bases). Germline V gene data show CDR1 as SGHTA and CDR2 as FQGNSA. Trimming cost V 5 bases and J 4 bases, with 16 bases left between them. The CDR3 spans 15 residues.

Here the CDR3 DNA reads TGCGCCAGCAGCCCCCCCACTAGCTCCTCCGGAGATACGCAGTATTTT. Translated, it gives CASSPPTSSSGDTQYF. This rearrangement joins TRBV5-1 to TRBJ2-3; D is perhaps TRBD2 (6 bases). The CDR3 is made up of 16 amino acids. Germline CDR1 is SGHRS and CDR2 is YFSETQ. Trimming took 4 bases from V and 5 from J, leaving 20 bases between them.

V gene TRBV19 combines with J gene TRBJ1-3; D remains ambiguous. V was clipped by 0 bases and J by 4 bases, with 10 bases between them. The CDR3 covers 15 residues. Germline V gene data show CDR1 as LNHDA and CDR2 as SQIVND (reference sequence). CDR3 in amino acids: CASSIDRGEGNTIYF. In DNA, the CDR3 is TGTGCCAGTAGTATAGATCGCGGTGAGGGAAACACCATATATTTT. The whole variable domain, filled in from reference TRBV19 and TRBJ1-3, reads DGGITQSPKYLFRKEGQNVTLSCEQNLNHDAMYWYRQDPGQGLRLIYYSQIVNDFQKGDIAEGYSVSREKKESFPLTVTSAQKNPTAFYLCASSIDRGEGNTIYFGEGSWLTVV.

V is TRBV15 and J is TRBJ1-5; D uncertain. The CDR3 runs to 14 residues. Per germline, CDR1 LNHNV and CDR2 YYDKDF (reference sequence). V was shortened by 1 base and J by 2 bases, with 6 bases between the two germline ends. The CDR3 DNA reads TGTGCCACCAGCAGAGGTAGAGGCAATCAGCCCCAGCATTTT. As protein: CATSRGRGNQPQHF.

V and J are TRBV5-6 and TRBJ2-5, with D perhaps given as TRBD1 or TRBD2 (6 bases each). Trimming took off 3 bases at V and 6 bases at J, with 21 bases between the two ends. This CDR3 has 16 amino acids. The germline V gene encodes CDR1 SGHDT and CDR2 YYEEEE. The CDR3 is CASSSYLRGGQKTQYF. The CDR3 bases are TGTGCCAGCAGCTCCTACTTGAGAGGGGGGCAAAAGACCCAGTACTTC.

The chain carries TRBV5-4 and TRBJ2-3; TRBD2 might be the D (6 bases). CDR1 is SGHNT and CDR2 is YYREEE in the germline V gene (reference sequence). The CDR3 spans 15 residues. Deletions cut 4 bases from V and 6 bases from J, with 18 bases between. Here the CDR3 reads CASSGGGIGIDTQYF. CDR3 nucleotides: TGTGCCAGCAGCGGTGGGGGGATTGGGATCGATACGCAGTATTTT.

CDR3 sequence: CASSPPNNEQFF. The CDR3 coding sequence is TGTGCCAGCAGTCCCCCTAACAATGAGCAGTTCTTC. The gene calls are TRBV2 and TRBJ2-1; D remains unclear. Looked up from germline, CDR1 is SNHLY and CDR2 is FYNNEI. The CDR3 is 12 residues long. Trimming cost V 5 bases and J 5 bases, with 7 bases left between them.

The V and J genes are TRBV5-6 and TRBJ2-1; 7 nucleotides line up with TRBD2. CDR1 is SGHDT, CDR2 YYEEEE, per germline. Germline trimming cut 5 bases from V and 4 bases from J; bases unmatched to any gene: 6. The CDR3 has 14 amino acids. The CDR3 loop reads CASRTRLAYNEQFF. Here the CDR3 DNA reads TGTGCCAGCAGAACGAGACTAGCATACAATGAGCAGTTCTTC.

CDR3 sequence: CASSLDGPENIQYF. CDR3 bases: TGCGCCAGCAGCTTGGACGGGCCCGAAAACATTCAGTACTTC. This chain connects TRBV5-1 to TRBJ2-4; D not certain. The V end was cut by 0 bases, the J end by 5 bases, with 9 bases between. Germline loops: CDR1 SGHRS, CDR2 YFSETQ. There are 14 residues in the CDR3.

Here the CDR3 reads CASSLRRDNYGYTF. Written as DNA, the CDR3 is TGTGCCAGCAGCCTACGTCGGGACAACTATGGCTACACCTTC. The V and J genes are TRBV6-5 and TRBJ1-2, with D maybe TRBD1 (5 bases). V was pared by 6 bases and J by 2 bases, with 13 bases between. Per the germline V gene, CDR1 is MNHEY and CDR2 is SVGAGI. The CDR3 is made up of 14 amino acids.

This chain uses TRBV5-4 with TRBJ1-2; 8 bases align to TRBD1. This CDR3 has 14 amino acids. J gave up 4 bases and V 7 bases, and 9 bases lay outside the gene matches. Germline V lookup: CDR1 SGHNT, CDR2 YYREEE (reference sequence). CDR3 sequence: CASLSRGQGYGYTF. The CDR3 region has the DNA TGTGCCAGCCTATCCAGGGGGCAGGGCTATGGCTACACCTTC.

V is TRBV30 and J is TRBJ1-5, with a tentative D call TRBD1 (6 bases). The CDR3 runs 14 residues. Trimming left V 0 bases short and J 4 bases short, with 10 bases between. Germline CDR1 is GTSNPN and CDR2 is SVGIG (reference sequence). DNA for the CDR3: TGTGCCTGGAGTGTAGGGGGATGGAATCAGCCCCAGCATTTT. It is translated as CAWSVGGWNQPQHF.

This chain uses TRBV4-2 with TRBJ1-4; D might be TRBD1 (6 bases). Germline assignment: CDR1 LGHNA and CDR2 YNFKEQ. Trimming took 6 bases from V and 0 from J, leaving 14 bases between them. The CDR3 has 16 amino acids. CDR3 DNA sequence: TGTGCCAGCAGGGGGGGGGCCTTTGCAACTAATGAAAAACTGTTTTTT. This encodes CASRGGAFATNEKLFF.

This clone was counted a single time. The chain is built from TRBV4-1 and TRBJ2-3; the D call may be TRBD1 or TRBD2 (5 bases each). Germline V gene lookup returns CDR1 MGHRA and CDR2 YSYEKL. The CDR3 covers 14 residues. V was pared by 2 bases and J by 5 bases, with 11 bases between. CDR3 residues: CASSQPSGRDTQYF. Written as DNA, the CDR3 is TGCGCCAGCAGCCAACCGTCGGGGCGAGATACGCAGTATTTT.

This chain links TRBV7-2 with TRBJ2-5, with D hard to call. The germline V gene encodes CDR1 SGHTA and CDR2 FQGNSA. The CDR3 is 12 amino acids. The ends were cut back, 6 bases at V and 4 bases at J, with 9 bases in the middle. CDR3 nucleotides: TGTGCCAGCAGATTTACAGCAGAGACCCAGTACTTC. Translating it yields CASRFTAETQYF.

CDR3 in amino acids: CASSLPSLQGEAFF. In DNA form, the CDR3 reads TGTGCCAGCAGTTTACCGAGCCTACAGGGGGAAGCTTTCTTT. This chain joins TRBV6-6 and TRBJ1-1; 7 bases match TRBD1. V gave up 4 bases and J gave up 8 bases; unmatched junction bases: 10. Per germline, CDR1 MNHNY and CDR2 SVGAGI (reference sequence). The CDR3 runs to 14 residues.

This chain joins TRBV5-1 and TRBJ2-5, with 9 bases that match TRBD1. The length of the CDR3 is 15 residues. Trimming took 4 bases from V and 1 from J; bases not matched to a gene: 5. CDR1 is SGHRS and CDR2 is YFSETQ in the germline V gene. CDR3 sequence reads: CASSPGTGIQETQYF. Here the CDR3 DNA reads TGCGCCAGCAGCCCCGGGACAGGGATCCAAGAGACCCAGTACTTC.

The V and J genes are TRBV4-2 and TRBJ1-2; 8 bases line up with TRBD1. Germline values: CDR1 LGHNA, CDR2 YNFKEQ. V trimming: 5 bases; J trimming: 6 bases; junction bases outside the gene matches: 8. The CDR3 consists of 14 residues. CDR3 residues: CASSSRQGRDGYTF. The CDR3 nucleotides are TGTGCCAGCAGCTCACGACAGGGGCGGGATGGCTACACCTTC.

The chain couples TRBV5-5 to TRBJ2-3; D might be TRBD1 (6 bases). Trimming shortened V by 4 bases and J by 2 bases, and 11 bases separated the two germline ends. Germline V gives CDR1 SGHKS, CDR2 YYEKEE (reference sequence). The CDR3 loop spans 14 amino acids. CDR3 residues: CASSPGTLTDTQYF. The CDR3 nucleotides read TGTGCCAGCAGCCCCGGGACACTCACAGATACGCAGTATTTT.